The rows below give T cell receptor beta chains drawn from one sample of a study of Ad26.COV2.S vaccination and SARS-CoV-2 variants. Some clones are missing from TCRdb's copy, which holds only in-frame ones; the method was immunoSEQ multiplex PCR. The sample consists of 300,000 to 400,000 clones, 90% of them appearing once. This specimen consisted of peripheral blood, obtained in a trial of Ad26.COV2.S vaccine versus placebo. These receptor sequences come from a person between 18 and 65 years old who received the Ad26.COV2.S COVID-19 vaccine or a placebo. CDR3s include the opening cysteine and the closing phenylalanine or tryptophan. The order of the fields is J gene, V gene, CDR3 protein.

J: TRBJ1-2; V: TRBV4-3; CDR3: CASSQGAGVIYGYTF
J: TRBJ1-2; V: TRBV6-2/TRBV6-3; CDR3: CASSYAGRYGYTF
J: TRBJ1-5; V: TRBV6-2/TRBV6-3; CDR3: CASSPSPGQAQHF
J: TRBJ1-2; V: TRBV6-2/TRBV6-3; CDR3: CASSYKGAGVYGYTF
J: TRBJ1-1; V: TRBV5-4; CDR3: CASSLEGGNTEAFF
J: TRBJ2-3; V: TRBV6-5; CDR3: CASRGAAAGARTQYF
J: TRBJ2-5; V: TRBV6-1; CDR3: CASSEVFGGVQETQYF
J: TRBJ1-2; V: TRBV6-2/TRBV6-3; CDR3: CASSYEPRLYGYTF
J: TRBJ1-2; V: TRBV7-3; CDR3: CASSLNPLTGTNGYTF
J: TRBJ2-5; V: TRBV10-1; CDR3: CASSEYRRGQETQYF
J: TRBJ2-2; V: TRBV29-1; CDR3: CSARPTSGGTTGELFF
J: TRBJ1-2; V: TRBV19; CDR3: CASTLGQEFYYGYTF
J: TRBJ2-1; V: TRBV6-2/TRBV6-3; CDR3: CASSQSRQGSYNEQFF
J: TRBJ1-2; V: TRBV3-1/TRBV3-2; CDR3: CASTTGQFRASGYGYTF
J: TRBJ2-1; V: TRBV4-3; CDR3: CASSQDSDRYNEQFF
J: TRBJ2-1; V: TRBV9; CDR3: CASTVHSGADNEQFF
J: TRBJ2-2; V: TRBV6-5; CDR3: CAMPPGTSGAGELFF
J: TRBJ2-3; V: TRBV24-1; CDR3: CATSDLSDTQYF
J: TRBJ1-2; V: TRBV15; CDR3: CATSRSGTGASNYGYTF
J: TRBJ1-2; V: TRBV12-5; CDR3: CASGLVLNGKTNYGYTF
J: TRBJ1-6; V: TRBV6-5; CDR3: CASSYARSPLHF
J: TRBJ2-2; V: TRBV11-2; CDR3: CASSSLGTNGELFF
J: TRBJ1-1; V: TRBV11-3; CDR3: CASSLRPTGTGIEAFF
J: TRBJ1-1; V: TRBV7-9; CDR3: CASSLLDWVAFF
J: TRBJ1-5; V: TRBV19; CDR3: CASSEGGRGLSNQPQHF
J: TRBJ2-3; V: TRBV14; CDR3: CASSPLAGGTDTQYF
J: TRBJ2-3; V: TRBV15; CDR3: CATALSGSPDTQYF
J: TRBJ1-1; V: TRBV27; CDR3: CASSPPDRMNTEAFF
J: TRBJ2-3; V: TRBV30; CDR3: CAWSALTGGGPDTQYF
J: TRBJ2-5; V: TRBV5-1; CDR3: CASSFESGGTQYF
J: TRBJ2-1; V: TRBV29-1; CDR3: CSVPTSGGNNEQFF
J: TRBJ1-2; V: TRBV27; CDR3: CASSLTQGRGYTF
J: TRBJ1-6; V: TRBV27; CDR3: CASSSLGEPLHF
J: TRBJ2-3; V: TRBV29-1; CDR3: CSVQTGYSDTQYF
J: TRBJ2-5; V: TRBV7-2; CDR3: CASSLYRDQETQYF
J: TRBJ2-5; V: TRBV7-2; CDR3: CASSLAAGTGTQYF
J: TRBJ2-5; V: TRBV7-9; CDR3: CASSLKIIERQQETQYF
J: TRBJ2-2; V: TRBV11-2; CDR3: CASRRVGTGELFF
J: TRBJ2-3; V: TRBV5-5; CDR3: CASSPLPTSGRTNEADTQYF
J: TRBJ2-1; V: TRBV20-1; CDR3: CSASGGTLGLHNEQFF
J: TRBJ1-5; V: TRBV12-5; CDR3: CASGIRGQGNQPQHF
J: TRBJ1-3; V: TRBV13; CDR3: CASSPPGQGRLSSGNTIYF
J: TRBJ1-2; V: TRBV19; CDR3: CASSISWGYGYTF
J: TRBJ2-1; V: TRBV4-3; CDR3: CASSQDRFQESYNEQFF
J: TRBJ1-2; V: TRBV9; CDR3: CASSVGGQDGYTF
J: TRBJ1-2; V: TRBV4-1; CDR3: CASSHEEGYGYGYTF
J: TRBJ1-5; V: TRBV7-2; CDR3: CASSLVGGKNQPQHF
J: TRBJ2-4; V: TRBV29-1; CDR3: CSVEARRGQGAKNIQYF
J: TRBJ1-3; V: TRBV7-9; CDR3: CASSSTGKSGNTIYF
J: TRBJ2-6; V: TRBV7-8; CDR3: CASSPRGSGANVLTF
J: TRBJ1-2; V: TRBV5-1; CDR3: CASSLGTGSSNYGYTF
J: TRBJ2-2; V: TRBV4-3; CDR3: CASSQERRQHPKNTGELFF
J: TRBJ1-4; V: TRBV19; CDR3: CASSIGAGEKLFF
J: TRBJ2-7; V: TRBV11-3; CDR3: CASSLASSSYEQYF
J: TRBJ1-1; V: TRBV6-2/TRBV6-3; CDR3: CASSLGVATEAFF
J: TRBJ2-6; V: TRBV5-1; CDR3: CASSLVTPGGANVLTF
J: TRBJ1-6; V: TRBV19; CDR3: CASSPGVLENSPLHF
J: TRBJ2-5; V: TRBV4-3; CDR3: CASSQQASGETQYF